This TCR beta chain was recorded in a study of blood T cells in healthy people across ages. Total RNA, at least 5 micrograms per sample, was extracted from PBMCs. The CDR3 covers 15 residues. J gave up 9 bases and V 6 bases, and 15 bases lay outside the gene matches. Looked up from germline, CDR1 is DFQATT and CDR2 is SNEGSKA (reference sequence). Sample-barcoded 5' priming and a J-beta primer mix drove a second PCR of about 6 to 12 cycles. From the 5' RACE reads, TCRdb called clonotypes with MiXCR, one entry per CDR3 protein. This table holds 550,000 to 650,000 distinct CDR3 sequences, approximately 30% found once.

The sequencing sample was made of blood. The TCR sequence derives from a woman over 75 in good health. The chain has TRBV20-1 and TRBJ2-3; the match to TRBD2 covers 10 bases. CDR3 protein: CSAHETGLAPGTQYF. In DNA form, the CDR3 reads TGCAGTGCCCACGAGACGGGACTAGCGCCCGGAACGCAGTATTTT.